Below are 19 T cell receptor beta chains sequenced from a single sample in a study of spatial heterogeneity in lung cancer. TCRdb reanalysed the 5' RACE reads using MiXCR and keeps one entry per CDR3 protein. This sample yields 95,000 to 120,000 distinct CDR3 sequences, of which 11% are seen a single time; approximately 25% belongs to the top ten. The time point was: blood at routine non-recurrence follow-up after resection. This sample comprised PBMCs, obtained at follow-up. The receptors stem from a female donor with early-stage non-small cell lung cancer.

Written as DNA, the CDR3 is TGTGCCAGCAGCTTGGACGGGAGGGCCAGAACCGGGGAGCTGTTTTTT. Translated, it gives CASSLDGRARTGELFF. This chain connects TRBV7-2 to TRBJ2-2, with TRBD2 matching over 8 bases. Per the germline V gene, CDR1 is SGHTA and CDR2 is FQGNSA. There are 16 residues in the CDR3. Trimming took 3 bases from V and 5 from J; bases not matched to a gene: 8.

This clonotype was counted a few times. The V and J genes are TRBV20-1 and TRBJ1-4; TRBD1 matches at 11 bases. With 5 bases clipped from V and 5 bases from J, the junction kept 7 bases outside the gene matches. CDR3 length equals 15 residues. Germline V gene lookup returns CDR1 DFQATT and CDR2 SNEGSKA (reference sequence). The chain's CDR3 is CSASPGQGGNEKLFF. CDR3 DNA: TGCAGTGCTTCTCCGGGACAGGGGGGAAATGAAAAACTGTTTTTT.

This clonotype was seen repeatedly, ten times or more. The chain employs TRBV24-1 and TRBJ2-3; unclear D gene. This CDR3 region has 12 residues. Per germline, CDR1 KGHDR and CDR2 SFDVKD. V lost 2 bases and J lost 3, with 2 bases in between. The CDR3: CATSDYTDTQYF. CDR3 nucleotides: TGTGCCACCAGTGATTATACAGATACGCAGTATTTT.

The V call is TRBV12-3 or TRBV12-4, the J call TRBJ1-5; D unresolved. This CDR3 has 12 residues. Trimming shortened V by 6 bases and J by 3 bases, and 6 bases separated the two germline ends. The CDR3 sequence: CASRQHNQPQHF. In DNA, the CDR3 is TGTGCCAGCAGACAGCACAATCAGCCCCAGCATTTT.

This clonotype has a count of ten or more. The chain couples TRBV7-2 to TRBJ2-3; D unresolved. V was cut by 3 bases and J by 5 bases, with 12 bases left in between. The CDR3 is 14 residues long. Germline V gives CDR1 SGHTA, CDR2 FQGNSA. The chain's CDR3 is CASSFPGSRDTQYF. CDR3 bases: TGTGCCAGCAGCTTCCCAGGAAGTAGAGATACGCAGTATTTT.

This clonotype has a count of ten or more. The chain combines TRBV11-2 with TRBJ2-7; 9 positions agree with TRBD2. CDR1 and CDR2 from the germline V gene are SGHAT and FQNNGV. J was trimmed by 3 bases and V by 6 bases; bases with no gene match: 6. The CDR3 is 14 amino acids. The DNA for the CDR3 is TGTGCCAGCAGAACGGGACTAGCCTTCTACGAGCAGTACTTC. Translation gives CASRTGLAFYEQYF.

This clonotype was found many times. DNA for the CDR3: TGTGCCAGCAGCGTAGCACAGGGGGCGAGTGAGCAGTACTTC. This encodes CASSVAQGASEQYF. V is TRBV9 and J is TRBJ2-7; 9 bases agree with TRBD1. V was clipped by 0 bases and J by 7 bases; unmatched bases: 5. The CDR3 runs 14 residues. Germline V CDR1 and CDR2: SGDLS, YYNGEE. Full variable domain (remainder filled in from reference TRBV9 and TRBJ2-7): DSGVTQTPKHLITATGQRVTLRCSPRSGDLSVYWYQQSLDQGLQFLIQYYNGEERAKGNILERFSAQQFPDLHSELNLSSLELGDSALYFCASSVAQGASEQYFGPGTRLTVT.

This clonotype was observed many times. V and J are TRBV29-1 and TRBJ2-2; D is perhaps TRBD1 (5 bases). Trimming shortened V by 6 bases and J by 0 bases, and 8 bases separated the two germline ends. CDR1 is SQVTM and CDR2 is ANQGSEA in the germline V gene. CDR3 length equals 13 residues. The CDR3 spells CSVSRANTGELFF. CDR3 sequence (DNA): TGCAGCGTGAGCAGGGCGAACACCGGGGAGCTGTTTTTT.

This clonotype has only a few counts. The chain recombines TRBV10-2 with TRBJ2-1; 7 bases fit TRBD2. The CDR3 runs to 16 residues. Germline CDR1 reads WSHSY; CDR2 reads SAAADI. The V and J ends lost 6 bases and 10 bases, in that order; junction bases with no gene match: 18. The CDR3 DNA sequence: TGCGCCAGCAGGCGAGCCGGGACTACCCGAGAGAGGGAGCAGTTCTTC. Protein: CASRRAGTTREREQFF.

The chain joins TRBV29-1 to TRBJ2-5; TRBD2 is a possible D gene (5 bases). This CDR3 contains 17 residues. The germline CDR1 and CDR2 sequences are SQVTM and ANQGSEA. The V and J ends lost 4 bases and 2 bases respectively, with 23 bases between them. This CDR3 is CSVANFGFRSGQETQYF. CDR3 coding DNA: TGCAGCGTTGCTAACTTTGGTTTCAGGAGCGGTCAAGAGACCCAGTACTTC.

This clonotype was detected a few times. The V gene is TRBV3-1, the J gene TRBJ2-7; a possible D gene is TRBD2 (6 bases). The CDR3 is 14 amino acids. Trimming left V 4 bases short and J 0 bases short, with 10 bases between. Germline V CDR1 and CDR2: LGHDT, YNNKEL (reference sequence). In nucleotides, the CDR3 is TGTGCCAGCAGCCGAACCGGGAGCTCCTACGAGCAGTACGTC. Amino acid sequence: CASSRTGSSYEQYV.

This clonotype was counted a few times. The J gene is TRBJ2-7, the V gene TRBV6-1, with D maybe TRBD1 (6 bases). Germline V gene data show CDR1 as MNHNS and CDR2 as SASEGT. The CDR3 spans 14 residues. Trimming removed 4 bases from V and 1 base from J, with 11 bases in between. The CDR3 here is CASSVTGQSYEQYV. Here the CDR3 DNA reads TGTGCCAGCAGTGTCACAGGACAGTCCTACGAGCAGTACGTC.

This clonotype was seen repeatedly, ten times or more. V gene TRBV28 combines with J gene TRBJ1-5, with D hard to call. The V end was cut by 5 bases, the J end by 7 bases, with 18 bases between. The CDR3 contains 15 residues. Germline CDR1 reads MDHEN; CDR2 reads SYDVKM. The CDR3 here is CASSTGFWAKQPQHF. CDR3 sequence (DNA): TGTGCCAGCAGTACCGGTTTTTGGGCAAAGCAGCCCCAGCATTTT.

The V call is TRBV20-1, the J call TRBJ2-5; 15 bases line up with TRBD2. V lost 3 bases and J lost 2; bases outside the gene matches: 4. CDR3 length: 16 amino acids. The germline V gene has CDR1 DFQATT and CDR2 SNEGSKA (reference sequence). CDR3 loop: CSASTGLAGGQETQYF. The CDR3 DNA reads as TGCAGTGCTAGCACGGGACTAGCGGGAGGACAAGAGACCCAGTACTTC.

The gene calls are TRBV24-1 and TRBJ2-5; 10 bases are a match to TRBD2. The CDR3 consists of 15 residues. J was trimmed by 4 bases and V by 5 bases; bases with no gene match: 6. Germline loops: CDR1 KGHDR, CDR2 SFDVKD. In DNA, the CDR3 is TGTGCCACCAGTGGCGGGAGACTAGCGGGAGAGACCCAGTACTTC. It encodes CATSGGRLAGETQYF.

This clonotype was counted once. The chain recombines TRBV11-1 with TRBJ2-5; D may be TRBD1 or TRBD2 (6 bases each). The CDR3 extends over 15 amino acids. Germline CDR1 is SGHAT and CDR2 is FQDESV (reference sequence). Trimming removed 3 bases at V and 1 base at J, with 12 bases between. The CDR3, as DNA: TGTGCCAGCAGCTTTAGCGGAGGGGGCCAAGAGACCCAGTACTTC. Protein product: CASSFSGGGQETQYF.

Sample share makes this clonotype large. This sequence joins TRBV7-9 and TRBJ2-7; the D gene is possibly TRBD1 (6 bases). The CDR3 runs to 14 residues. Per germline, CDR1 SEHNR and CDR2 FQNEAQ (reference sequence). The germline V and J ends were trimmed by 5 bases and 1 base, with 12 bases remaining between them. The CDR3 spells CASSTGQHSYEQYF. The CDR3 DNA sequence: TGTGCCAGCAGCACCGGACAGCATTCCTACGAGCAGTACTTC.

The V gene is TRBV10-3, the J gene TRBJ2-5; TRBD2 agrees at 8 bases. This CDR3 has 12 amino acids. V lost 11 bases to trimming and J lost 3 bases; unmatched junction nucleotides: 5. Germline values: CDR1 ENHRY, CDR2 SYGVKD. The CDR3 nucleotides read TGTGCCTCGAAGGGACTAGAAGAGACCCAGTACTTC. Protein: CASKGLEETQYF.

This clonotype was picked up a small number of times. This chain joins TRBV5-1 and TRBJ2-1; no clear D gene. Looked up from germline, CDR1 is SGHRS and CDR2 is YFSETQ. The V and J ends lost 8 bases and 8 bases respectively, with 20 bases between them. CDR3 length: 14 residues. The chain's CDR3 is CASRFRTSAYEQFF. The CDR3 coding sequence is TGCGCCAGTCGGTTTCGAACATCCGCTTATGAGCAGTTCTTC.